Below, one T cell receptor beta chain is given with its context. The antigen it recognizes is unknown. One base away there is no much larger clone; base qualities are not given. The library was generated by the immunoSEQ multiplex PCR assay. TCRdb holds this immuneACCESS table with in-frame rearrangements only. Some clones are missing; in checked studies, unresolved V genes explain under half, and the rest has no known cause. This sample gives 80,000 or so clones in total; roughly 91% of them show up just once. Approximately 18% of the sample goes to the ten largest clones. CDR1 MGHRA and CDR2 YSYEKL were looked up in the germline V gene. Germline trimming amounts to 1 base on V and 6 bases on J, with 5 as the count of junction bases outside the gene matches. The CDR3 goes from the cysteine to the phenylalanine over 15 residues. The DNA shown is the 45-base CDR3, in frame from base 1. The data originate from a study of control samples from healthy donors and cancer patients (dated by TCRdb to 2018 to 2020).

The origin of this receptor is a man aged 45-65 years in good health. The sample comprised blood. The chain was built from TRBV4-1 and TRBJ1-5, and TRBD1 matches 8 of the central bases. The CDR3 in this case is CASSQAGGWGQPQHF. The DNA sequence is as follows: TGCGCCAGCAGCCAAGCAGGGGGCTGGGGTCAGCCCCAGCATTTT.